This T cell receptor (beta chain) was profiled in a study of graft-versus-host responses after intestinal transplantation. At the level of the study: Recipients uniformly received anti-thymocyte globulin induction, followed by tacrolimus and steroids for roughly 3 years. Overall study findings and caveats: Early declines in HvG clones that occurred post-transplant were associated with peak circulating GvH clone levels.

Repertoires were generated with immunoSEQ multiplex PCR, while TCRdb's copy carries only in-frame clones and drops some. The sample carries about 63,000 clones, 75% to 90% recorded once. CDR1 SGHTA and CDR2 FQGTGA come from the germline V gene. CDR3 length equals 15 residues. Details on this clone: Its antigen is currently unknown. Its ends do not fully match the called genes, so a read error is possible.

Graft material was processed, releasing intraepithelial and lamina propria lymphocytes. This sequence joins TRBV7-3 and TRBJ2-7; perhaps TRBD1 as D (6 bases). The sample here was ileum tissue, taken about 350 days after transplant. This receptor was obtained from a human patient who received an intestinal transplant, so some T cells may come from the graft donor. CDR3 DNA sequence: TGTGCCAGCAGCTTAGGGTCAGGGGCCGGCGACGAGCGGTACTTC. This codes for CASSLGSGAGDERYF.